What follows are 29 T cell receptor beta chains derived from one specimen sequenced in a study of immune evolution from preneoplasia to lung adenocarcinoma. Libraries were prepared by immunoSEQ multiplex PCR; TCRdb keeps only in-frame clonotypes and omits some of them. The sample has 10,000 or so clones, 79% seen once; the top ten hold about 10%. Input material: FFPE minimally invasive lung adenocarcinoma tissue. The receptors were gathered from a donor aged 70 or older with lung adenocarcinoma.

The chain carries TRBV27 and TRBJ2-3, with D perhaps matching TRBD2 (7 bases). Germline CDR1 reads MNHEY; CDR2 reads SMNVEV (reference sequence). The length of the CDR3 is 14 residues. V lost 3 bases and J lost 4, with 11 bases in between. The CDR3 sequence: CASSFGGPPDTQYF. In nucleotides, the CDR3 is TGTGCCAGCAGTTTCGGGGGGCCTCCAGATACGCAGTATTTT.

This chain connects TRBV27 to TRBJ1-5, with D possibly TRBD1 on 5 matching bases. There are 13 residues in the CDR3. V gave up 3 bases and J gave up 10 bases, with 13 bases separating them. Germline V CDR1 and CDR2: MNHEY, SMNVEV (reference sequence). The CDR3 loop is CASSFRGAEPQHF. The CDR3 DNA sequence: TGTGCCAGCAGTTTCCGGGGCGCGGAACCCCAGCATTTT.

The chain couples TRBV11-2 to TRBJ2-4; D perhaps matches TRBD2 (7 bases). Trimming took 6 bases from V and 0 from J, leaving 15 bases between them. The CDR3 contains 16 residues. Germline assignment: CDR1 SGHAT and CDR2 FQNNGV. The CDR3 reads CASRHREGVAKNIQYF. CDR3 coding DNA: TGTGCCAGCAGGCACAGGGAGGGGGTAGCCAAAAACATTCAGTACTTC. Supplemented by reference TRBV11-2 and TRBJ2-4, the full variable domain reads EAGVAQSPRYKIIEKRQSVAFWCNPISGHATLYWYQQILGQGPKLLIQFQNNGVVDDSQLPKDRFSAERLKGVDSTLKIQPAKLEDSAVYLCASRHREGVAKNIQYFGAGTRLSVL.

CDR3 sequence reads: CASTSGRDQDTQYF. In DNA, the CDR3 is TGTGCCAGCACTAGCGGGAGGGATCAAGATACGCAGTATTTT. The chain recombines TRBV25-1 with TRBJ2-3, with TRBD2 identical over 12 bases. CDR1 and CDR2 (germline): MGHDK, SYGVNS. V was clipped by 7 bases and J by 5 bases; unmatched bases: 4. The CDR3 extends over 14 amino acids.

The chain recombines TRBV4-1 with TRBJ2-1, with D hard to call. This CDR3 has 15 amino acids. Trimming took off 3 bases at V and 6 bases at J, with 15 bases between the two ends. Germline V lookup: CDR1 MGHRA, CDR2 YSYEKL. Here the CDR3 DNA reads TGCGCCAGCAGCCAGACCGAGGACCGACCCAATGAGCAGTTCTTC. This sequence encodes CASSQTEDRPNEQFF.

The chain combines TRBV25-1 with TRBJ1-4; the match to TRBD1 covers 9 bases. The CDR3 runs 14 residues. The V gene's germline CDR1 is MGHDK and CDR2 SYGVNS. V shed 3 bases and J 7 bases; nucleotides not matched to a gene: 3. The CDR3 DNA reads TGTGCCAGCAGTGAGGGACAGGGAAGTGAAAAACTGTTTTTT. Amino acids: CASSEGQGSEKLFF.

This rearrangement joins TRBV9 to TRBJ1-5, with D possibly matching TRBD1 (6 bases). V gave up 7 bases and J gave up 5 bases, with 19 bases separating them. Germline CDR1 reads SGDLS; CDR2 reads YYNGEE. There are 15 residues in the CDR3. As DNA, the CDR3 is TGTGCCAGCGCCCGGCGGGCAGGGGAAGATCAGCCCCAGCATTTT. This encodes CASARRAGEDQPQHF. Full variable domain (outside the CDR3, taken from reference TRBV9 and TRBJ1-5): DSGVTQTPKHLITATGQRVTLRCSPRSGDLSVYWYQQSLDQGLQFLIQYYNGEERAKGNILERFSAQQFPDLHSELNLSSLELGDSALYFCASARRAGEDQPQHFGDGTRLSIL.

This chain uses TRBV18 with TRBJ1-2, with a possible D match to TRBD1 (5 bases). The CDR3 is made up of 14 amino acids. Trimming took off 0 bases at V and 2 bases at J, with 7 bases between the two ends. Per the germline V gene, CDR1 is KGHSH and CDR2 is LQKENI. CDR3 protein: CASSPPTANYGYTF. The CDR3 coding sequence is TGTGCCAGCTCACCACCGACAGCGAACTATGGCTACACCTTC.

V is TRBV6-1 and J is TRBJ2-5; 9 nucleotides match TRBD1. Trimming took 4 bases from V and 5 from J; bases not matched to a gene: 5. CDR3 size: 14 residues. The germline gives CDR1 MNHNS, CDR2 SASEGT. The CDR3 DNA reads TGTGCCAGCAGTGTGGACAGGGGCAGTGAGACCCAGTACTTC. This translates into CASSVDRGSETQYF.

The V and J genes are TRBV6-1 and TRBJ2-7, with no clear D. V dropped 3 bases and J dropped 1 base, with 16 bases sitting between them. This CDR3 region has 16 residues. Per germline, CDR1 MNHNS and CDR2 SASEGT. This CDR3 is CASSDQSSLTSYEQYF. CDR3 nucleotide sequence: TGTGCCAGCAGTGACCAGAGTTCCCTAACTTCCTACGAGCAGTACTTC.

The chain carries TRBV5-1 and TRBJ2-1, with D perhaps TRBD2 (6 bases). Looked up from germline, CDR1 is SGHRS and CDR2 is YFSETQ. There are 17 residues in the CDR3. The V end was cut by 0 bases, the J end by 1 base, with 14 bases between. DNA of the CDR3: TGCGCCAGCAGCTTGGCCGGTACGGCGGGATCCTACAATGAGCAGTTCTTC. It codes for CASSLAGTAGSYNEQFF.

The rearrangement links TRBV27 to TRBJ1-2; D unresolved. V gave up 1 base and J gave up 8 bases, with 17 bases separating them. Germline V lookup: CDR1 MNHEY, CDR2 SMNVEV (reference sequence). This CDR3 is built from 15 residues. For the CDR3, the DNA is TGTGCCAGCAGTTTATTTGCGTCACATGGGGTAGGCTACACCTTC. Amino acid sequence: CASSLFASHGVGYTF.

This rearrangement joins TRBV30 to TRBJ1-2, with 9 bases that match TRBD1. The length of the CDR3 is 11 residues. The ends lost 5 bases at V and 9 bases at J; junction bases unmatched: 4. The V gene's germline CDR1 is GTSNPN and CDR2 SVGIG (reference sequence). CDR3: CAWGTGRRYTF. The CDR3 nucleotides are TGTGCCTGGGGGACAGGGCGACGCTACACCTTC.

The chain has TRBV5-1 and TRBJ2-1, with D perhaps TRBD1 or TRBD2 (5 bases each). V shed 3 bases and J shed 6 bases, with 13 bases lying between them. The CDR3 covers 14 residues. Germline V gene sequence: CDR1 SGHRS, CDR2 YFSETQ. The DNA of the CDR3 is TGCGCCAGCAGCTCCGGGACCGAACGCAATGAGCAGTTCTTC. Translation gives CASSSGTERNEQFF.

V is TRBV6-1 and J is TRBJ2-7; D unresolved. The germline V gene encodes CDR1 MNHNS and CDR2 SASEGT. This CDR3 has 14 residues. The ends were cut back, 10 bases at V and 3 bases at J, with 19 bases in the middle. This CDR3 is CATRLSPEYYEQYF. The CDR3 DNA sequence: TGTGCCACCCGCTTATCTCCGGAGTACTACGAGCAGTACTTC.

This clone was detected once. The V gene is TRBV28, the J gene TRBJ2-5; D possibly matches TRBD1 or TRBD2 (5 bases each). Germline-derived CDR1 and CDR2 are MDHEN and SYDVKM. Trimming stripped 5 bases from V and 4 bases from J, with 14 bases between. The CDR3 length is 14 residues. The CDR3 DNA sequence: TGTGCCAGCAGTCTTCCGCGAGGGGCAGAGACCCAGTACTTC. Encoded protein: CASSLPRGAETQYF.

The chain couples TRBV27 to TRBJ1-2, with D possibly TRBD1 on 5 matching bases. CDR3 size: 13 residues. Trimming pared 2 bases from V and 4 bases from J, leaving 8 bases between. Germline lookup yields CDR1 MNHEY and CDR2 SMNVEV (reference sequence). CDR3 DNA sequence: TGTGCCAGCAGTTTAGCAGGGACCTATGGCTACACCTTC. Translation: CASSLAGTYGYTF.

This clone is large by share. The chain combines TRBV19 with TRBJ2-2; D is tentatively TRBD1 or TRBD2 (6 bases each). Trimming stripped 7 bases from V and 4 bases from J, with 16 bases between. The germline V gene encodes CDR1 LNHDA and CDR2 SQIVND (reference sequence). This CDR3 contains 15 residues. The CDR3 DNA reads TGTGCCAGTACCCCTAGGGGGGTTGGCACCGGGGAGCTGTTTTTT. Protein: CASTPRGVGTGELFF.

V usage is TRBV7-6 and J usage is TRBJ2-2, with a possible D match to TRBD1 (7 bases). CDR3 size: 15 residues. Germline CDR1 SGHVS, CDR2 FNYEAQ. Between the trimmed V and J ends, which lost 1 base and 5 bases, there was a span of 11 bases. CDR3 nucleotide sequence: TGTGCCAGCAGCTTAGGGAGGGGGCGTACCGGGGAGCTGTTTTTT. Residues: CASSLGRGRTGELFF.

The table lists this clone with a few counts. The chain is built from TRBV19 and TRBJ2-3, with D unclear. Looked up from germline, CDR1 is LNHDA and CDR2 is SQIVND (reference sequence). There are 14 residues in the CDR3. The V end lost 1 base, the J end lost 2 bases, and 7 bases lay between the germline ends. This CDR3 reads CASSIVGFTDTQYF. Here the CDR3 DNA reads TGTGCCAGTAGTATAGTCGGGTTCACAGATACGCAGTATTTT.

Only a few counts were recorded for this clone. This chain uses TRBV13 with TRBJ2-2; D call uncertain. CDR1 and CDR2 (germline): PRHDT, FYEKMQ (reference sequence). The CDR3 is 15 residues long. The germline V and J ends were trimmed by 1 base and 1 base, with 7 bases remaining between them. The CDR3 spells CASSLVIGNTGELFF. The CDR3 DNA sequence: TGTGCCAGCAGCTTAGTAATCGGGAACACCGGGGAGCTGTTTTTT. The full variable domain, in which reference TRBV13 and TRBJ2-2 provide the parts outside the CDR3, is AAGVIQSPRHLIKEKRETATLKCYPIPRHDTVYWYQQGPGQDPQFLISFYEKMQSDKGSIPDRFSAQQFSDYHSELNMSSLELGDSALYFCASSLVIGNTGELFFGEGSRLTVL.

The DNA for the CDR3 is TGTGCCACCAGCAGAGATGTGACAGGGTCCGGGGAGCTGTTTTTT. The encoded protein is CATSRDVTGSGELFF. The gene calls are TRBV15 and TRBJ2-2; 7 bases align to TRBD1. CDR3 length: 15 residues. Trimming removed 0 bases from V and 6 bases from J; junction bases left unmatched: 4. Germline V gene lookup returns CDR1 LNHNV and CDR2 YYDKDF (reference sequence).

The chain couples TRBV2 to TRBJ2-7; TRBD2 aligns across 8 bases. Looked up from germline, CDR1 is SNHLY and CDR2 is FYNNEI. There are 13 residues in the CDR3. The trim removed 7 bases at V and 3 bases at J, leaving 5 bases unmatched. CDR3 protein: CASKKREFYEQYF. Here the CDR3 DNA reads TGTGCCAGCAAGAAGCGGGAGTTCTACGAGCAGTACTTC.

J is TRBJ2-5 and V is TRBV28; D is possibly TRBD1 or TRBD2 (5 bases each). The CDR3 loop spans 14 amino acids. The V gene lost 6 bases and the J gene lost 4 bases, with 15 bases spanning the gap. The germline V gene has CDR1 MDHEN and CDR2 SYDVKM. Here the CDR3 DNA reads TGTGCCAGCAGGGGGACCCTTGGGGCAGAGACCCAGTACTTC. Translated: CASRGTLGAETQYF.

This clone is medium-sized within its sample. The chain couples TRBV6-1 to TRBJ1-2; D gene ambiguous. Germline-derived CDR1 and CDR2 are MNHNS and SASEGT. Trimming left V 8 bases short and J 7 bases short, with 20 bases between. The CDR3 spans 14 residues. Here the CDR3 reads CASHRSNGFSGYTF. DNA of the CDR3: TGTGCCAGCCACAGAAGCAACGGTTTTAGTGGCTACACCTTC.

The table lists this clone with a few counts. The chain is built from TRBV5-6 and TRBJ2-3; TRBD1 matches at 9 bases. J was trimmed by 1 base and V by 2 bases; bases with no gene match: 2. The length of the CDR3 is 15 residues. CDR1 is SGHDT and CDR2 is YYEEEE in the germline V gene. As DNA, the CDR3 is TGTGCCAGCAGCTTTAGGGACAGGGGCACAGATACGCAGTATTTT. Its translation: CASSFRDRGTDTQYF.

The genes are TRBV19 and TRBJ2-4, with 9 bases matching TRBD2. The CDR3 length is 17 residues. V shed 3 bases, J shed 3 bases, and the junction held 9 bases outside the gene matches. Germline V gives CDR1 LNHDA, CDR2 SQIVND (reference sequence). The CDR3 reads CASSMVAGAGDKNIQYF. CDR3 nucleotides: TGTGCCAGTAGTATGGTAGCGGGAGCCGGTGACAAAAACATTCAGTACTTC.

The chain uses TRBV20-1 and TRBJ2-1; maybe TRBD2 (6 bases). Trimming stripped 5 bases from V and 10 bases from J, with 12 bases between. Per germline, CDR1 DFQATT and CDR2 SNEGSKA (reference sequence). This CDR3 has 11 amino acids. CDR3 sequence (DNA): TGCAGTGCTCCTACAACTAGCGAGCAGTTCTTC. Amino acids: CSAPTTSEQFF.

The chain uses TRBV28 and TRBJ2-5, with D possibly being TRBD1 or TRBD2 (5 bases each). The V end lost 7 bases, the J end lost 4 bases, and 19 bases lay between the germline ends. The CDR3 is made up of 15 amino acids. CDR1 and CDR2 (germline): MDHEN, SYDVKM. CDR3 sequence: CASTAEFSGPETQYF. CDR3 coding DNA: TGTGCCAGCACCGCAGAGTTCTCGGGGCCAGAGACCCAGTACTTC.